These T cell receptor beta chains were read from a single sample in a study of blood T cell repertoires in COVID-19. Using immunoSEQ multiplex PCR, the repertoire was profiled, and TCRdb retains in-frame clones only, with some absent. Of some 58,000 clones in the sample, about 91% were seen once. Sequenced input: peripheral blood. These receptors all come from a man aged 45 to 65 with active COVID-19. The CDR3 runs from the conserved cysteine through the conserved F or W. A D gene is named only where the DNA matches it firmly. Rows give clone size only sometimes, using once, few, many, or a class for an expanded clone.

v_call	j_call	d_call	clone_size	cdr3_aa	cdr3_nt
TRBV7-3	TRBJ2-2	TRBD1	-	CASSRGQTGELFF	TGTGCCAGCAGCCGGGGACAGACCGGGGAGCTGTTTTTT
TRBV4-1	TRBJ2-6	TRBD2	-	CASSQDRWGLAGQSSGANVLTF	TGCGCCAGCAGCCAAGATCGCTGGGGACTAGCGGGACAAAGCTCTGGGGCCAACGTCCTGACTTTC
TRBV9	TRBJ2-2	TRBD1	-	CASSVYRGQWTGELFF	TGTGCCAGCAGCGTTTACAGGGGGCAATGGACCGGGGAGCTGTTTTTT
TRBV7-9	TRBJ2-7	TRBD1	once	CASSLNFNRGYEQYF	TGTGCCAGCAGCTTAAATTTTAACAGGGGCTACGAGCAGTACTTC
TRBV28	TRBJ2-7	-	-	CASSLSQRYSYEQYF	TGTGCCAGCAGTTTAAGCCAGCGGTACTCCTACGAGCAGTACTTC
TRBV6-4	TRBJ2-1	TRBD1	-	CASSPRQGSYNEQFF	TGTGCCAGCAGTCCAAGACAGGGATCCTACAATGAGCAGTTCTTC
TRBV24-1	TRBJ1-2	-	-	CATSDSAGALNYGYTF	TGTGCCACCAGTGATTCCGCCGGAGCACTAAACTATGGCTACACCTTC
TRBV18	TRBJ2-1	-	-	CASSPLTGSYNEQFF	TGTGCCAGCTCACCACTAACAGGGTCCTACAATGAGCAGTTCTTC
TRBV2	TRBJ1-6	-	-	CASSDLGGRNSPLHF	TGTGCCAGCAGTGATCTGGGGGGGAGGAATTCACCCCTCCACTTT
TRBV19	TRBJ2-2	-	once	CATASQVSGGELFF	TGTGCCACTGCCTCGCAGGTATCAGGCGGGGAGCTGTTTTTT
TRBV11-3	TRBJ2-2	-	-	CASRYRDGELFF	TGTGCCAGCAGGTACAGGGACGGGGAGCTGTTTTTT
TRBV6-1	TRBJ1-2	-	once	CASSEGSNYGYTF	TGTGCCAGCAGTGAGGGCAGTAACTATGGCTACACCTTC
TRBV19	TRBJ2-6	TRBD2	-	CASRRASGSARGANVLTF	TGTGCCAGTAGACGGGCTAGCGGGAGTGCAAGGGGGGCCAACGTCCTGACTTTC
TRBV14	TRBJ2-5	TRBD1	-	CASSQVGTGKTQYF	TGTGCCAGCAGCCAAGTCGGGACAGGAAAGACCCAGTACTTC
TRBV6-2/TRBV6-3	TRBJ2-2	-	-	CASSYSRGTGELFF	TGTGCCAGCAGTTACTCGAGGGGGACCGGGGAGCTGTTTTTT
TRBV19	TRBJ1-1	TRBD1	-	CASSLQGSGNTEAFF	TGTGCCAGTAGCCTACAGGGGAGCGGGAACACTGAAGCTTTCTTT
TRBV7-9	TRBJ2-2	TRBD2	-	CASSYSGSADTGELFF	TGTGCCAGCAGCTATAGCGGGAGTGCTGACACCGGGGAGCTGTTTTTT
TRBV6-5	TRBJ1-2	-	-	CASSQIEHRNYGYTF	TGTGCCAGCAGCCAAATTGAACACAGGAACTATGGCTACACCTTC
TRBV4-1	TRBJ2-1	TRBD2	-	CASSPTHPTSGGPYNEQFF	TGCGCCAGCAGCCCTACCCACCCGACTAGCGGGGGTCCCTACAATGAGCAGTTCTTC
TRBV4-2	TRBJ2-1	TRBD1	few	CASSLQGTKEGASYNEQFF	TGTGCCAGCAGCCTCCAGGGCACGAAAGAGGGGGCTTCCTACAATGAGCAGTTCTTC
TRBV10-1	TRBJ2-2	-	once	CASRQGNTGELFF	TGCGCCAGCAGACAGGGGAACACCGGGGAGCTGTTTTTT
TRBV5-1	TRBJ1-6	TRBD1	-	CASSGTGTGGSRSPLHF	TGCGCCAGCAGCGGAACCGGGACAGGGGGGTCGCGATCACCCCTCCACTTT
TRBV9	TRBJ2-3	-	-	CASSVGAGSTDTQYF	TGTGCCAGCAGCGTAGGGGCGGGAAGCACAGATACGCAGTATTTT
TRBV3-1/TRBV3-2	TRBJ1-2	TRBD1	-	CASSQAQGNGYTF	TGTGCCAGCAGCCAAGCACAGGGGAATGGCTACACCTTC
TRBV24-1	TRBJ2-1	-	-	CATSDSGYNEQFF	TGTGCCACCAGTGATAGCGGGTACAATGAGCAGTTCTTC
TRBV6-6	TRBJ2-7	-	-	CASNGEEGKKQYF	TGTGCCAGCAATGGAGAGGAGGGAAAAAAACAGTACTTC
TRBV12-3/TRBV12-4	TRBJ1-1	-	-	CASSPIVNTEAFF	TGTGCCAGCAGTCCGATAGTTAACACTGAAGCTTTCTTT
TRBV11-3	TRBJ1-2	-	-	CASSSSSGGARSGYTF	TGTGCCAGCAGCTCCTCCTCCGGGGGGGCAAGGAGCGGCTACACCTTC
TRBV11-2	TRBJ1-6	-	-	CASSFRGNNSPLHF	TGTGCCAGCAGCTTCCGGGGGAATAATTCACCCCTCCACTTT
TRBV5-1	TRBJ2-2	-	-	CASSFQYTGELFF	TGCGCCAGCAGCTTTCAGTACACCGGGGAGCTGTTTTTT
TRBV28	TRBJ2-7	-	-	CASSSFPTTKEQYF	TGTGCCAGCAGTTCCTTTCCGACTACAAAGGAGCAGTACTTC
TRBV1	TRBJ2-1	-	-	CTSSLSGENNEQFF	TGCACCAGCAGCCTTAGCGGGGAAAACAATGAGCAGTTCTTC
TRBV2	TRBJ1-2	-	-	CASSERSTLGGGYTF	TGTGCCAGCAGTGAGAGATCTACCCTTGGAGGGGGCTACACCTTC
TRBV5-1	TRBJ2-3	TRBD2	-	CASSLVAGLTDTQYF	TGCGCCAGCAGCTTGGTAGCGGGGCTCACAGATACGCAGTATTTT
TRBV7-6	TRBJ2-7	TRBD2	-	CASSLNRGSSYEQYF	TGTGCCAGCAGCCTGAATCGCGGGAGCTCCTACGAGCAGTACTTC
TRBV7-2	TRBJ2-7	TRBD1	-	CASSLDRGFPEQYF	TGTGCCAGCAGCCTCGACAGGGGGTTCCCCGAGCAGTACTTC
TRBV14	TRBJ2-7	TRBD1	once	CASSQDFGQGEYEQYF	TGTGCCAGCAGCCAAGATTTTGGACAGGGGGAATACGAGCAGTACTTC
TRBV7-9	TRBJ2-3	TRBD1	-	CASSLGGGLDTQYF	TGTGCCAGCAGCTTAGGAGGGGGCCTGGATACGCAGTATTTT
TRBV4-2	TRBJ2-3	TRBD2	-	CASSPSGGVGDTQYF	TGTGCCAGCAGCCCCAGCGGGGGGGTTGGAGATACGCAGTATTTT
TRBV4-3	TRBJ2-7	-	-	CASSRGEAGSREQYF	TGCGCCAGCAGCCGGGGCGAGGCAGGGTCGCGCGAGCAGTACTTC
TRBV27	TRBJ2-1	TRBD2	-	CASRRAGGVYNEQFF	TGTGCCAGCAGGCGAGCGGGAGGGGTCTACAATGAGCAGTTCTTC
TRBV3-1/TRBV3-2	TRBJ1-6	TRBD1	-	CASGQGTPSPLHF	TGTGCCAGCGGACAGGGGACACCTTCACCCCTCCACTTT
TRBV18	TRBJ1-5	-	-	CASSPGAGSSQPQHF	TGTGCCAGCTCACCAGGCGCAGGCAGCAGTCAGCCCCAGCATTTT
TRBV5-1	TRBJ2-1	-	-	CASSYSGRSSYNEQFF	TGCGCCAGCAGCTACAGCGGAAGGAGCTCCTACAATGAGCAGTTCTTC
TRBV12-5	TRBJ2-3	-	-	CASVPGSTDTQYF	TGTGCTAGTGTTCCGGGGAGCACAGATACGCAGTATTTT
TRBV3-1/TRBV3-2	TRBJ2-7	-	-	CASSYGHSEQYF	TGTGCCAGCAGTTACGGACATTCCGAGCAGTACTTC
TRBV7-2	TRBJ2-5	-	-	CASSRGFRETQYF	TGTGCCAGCAGCCGGGGGTTCAGGGAGACCCAGTACTTC
TRBV11-2	TRBJ2-5	TRBD2	-	CASSREQGRAPVWETQYF	TGTGCCAGCAGCAGAGAGCAAGGGAGGGCGCCGGTTTGGGAGACCCAGTACTTC
TRBV2	TRBJ1-2	TRBD1	once	CASRGTGNYGYTF	TGTGCCAGCAGGGGGACAGGGAACTATGGCTACACCTTC
TRBV11-3	TRBJ2-3	-	once	CASSLESGYTQYF	TGTGCCAGCAGCTTAGAATCGGGGTACACGCAGTATTTT
TRBV5-6	TRBJ2-6	-	-	CASSFVSGANVLTF	TGTGCCAGCAGCTTCGTCTCTGGGGCCAACGTCCTGACTTTC
TRBV30	TRBJ2-7	-	-	CAWSVGHLSSYEQYF	TGTGCCTGGAGCGTCGGACATCTGTCCTCCTACGAGCAGTACTTC
TRBV7-9	TRBJ2-1	TRBD2	-	CASSFTSGSYNEQFF	TGTGCCAGCAGCTTCACTAGCGGGTCCTACAATGAGCAGTTCTTC
TRBV6-5	TRBJ1-2	-	-	CASSYSNTGNYGYTF	TGTGCCAGCAGTTACTCAAATACAGGGAACTATGGCTACACCTTC
TRBV11-2	TRBJ1-5	-	-	CASSLDNYGDSNQPQHF	TGTGCCAGCAGCTTAGATAACTACGGGGATAGCAATCAGCCCCAGCATTTT
TRBV11-3	TRBJ2-2	-	-	CASSPRTGELFF	TGTGCCAGCAGCCCTAGGACCGGGGAGCTGTTTTTT
TRBV28	TRBJ2-4	TRBD1	-	CASSLSGTGNIQYF	TGTGCCAGCAGTTTAAGTGGGACAGGCAACATTCAGTACTTC
TRBV5-1	TRBJ1-1	TRBD1	medium-sized	CASSQIRTGGASTEAFF	TGCGCCAGCAGCCAAATACGGACAGGGGGCGCGTCTACTGAAGCTTTCTTT
TRBV2	TRBJ1-1	-	-	CASSERSWTATEAFF	TGTGCCAGCAGCGAACGAAGTTGGACAGCCACTGAAGCTTTCTTT